This TCR beta chain was captured by sequencing in a study of cytomegalovirus exposure and HLA in healthy donors (dated by TCRdb to between 2016 and 2019). In terms of the full investigation: According to an earlier analysis of 587 of the donors, roughly 180 million T cells yielded over 90 million unique TCR beta sequences and less than 300 Gb of sequence data. Both class I and class II loci were covered by HLA typing, at four-digit resolution. Among some 400 genotyped donors of the cohort, an average of roughly 230,000 unique TCR beta nucleotide sequences was sequenced per donor, of which about 19% were non-productive. Donor age, sex, ethnicity and CMV serostatus were compiled together with the repertoire data. Rather than using new phenotypic data, the later analysis identified candidate immune exposures from TCR beta sequences and from how often those sequences occurred across donors. The study combined high-throughput TCR immunosequencing, statistical association of individual TCRs with disease status, and machine learning to predict cytomegalovirus infection status. A later analysis re-examined previously published TCR beta repertoires from 500 to 700 donors and added high-resolution HLA genotyping to investigate patterns of TCR occurrence. Besides the first cohort of approximately 670 subjects, a separate validation cohort made up of about 120 different subjects was used. An earlier analysis of several hundred of the donors applied high-throughput TCR beta sequencing to assess whether each TCR beta V gene segment acted as functional or pseudogenic. The genetic ancestry cluster associated with self-reported Caucasian donors included approximately 85% of the 300 to 400 genotyped donors. A later genetic analysis used genome-wide SNP genotypes for about 65% of the 666 donors, treating that subset as a discovery cohort. The T cell repertoires of under 750 subjects were profiled by immunosequencing and related to cytomegalovirus serostatus. About 300 gigabases of sequencing data and approximately 84 million unique TCR sequences were included in an early release covering several hundred HLA-typed donors. The number of donors typed differed by locus, with roughly 629-640 for A, B, C, DRB1 and DQB1, more than 500 for DQA1, 600 to 610 for DPA1, and some 470 for DPB1. All discovery cohort repertoires had been generated using a single sequencing platform. Roughly 5 DR-DQ haplotypes were handled as single units for association and clustering, since linkage in the cohort was strong. The study aimed to test whether signatures of past pathogen exposure could be identified by cataloging public T cell receptors. Broad study findings and their caveats: Because counts were too low, some 16 rarely observed V segments, including chromosome 9 orphons, were excluded from the earlier analysis of 587 of the donors. The study listed 150 to 200 TCR beta chains as associated with cytomegalovirus. Linkage disequilibrium might explain the correlated functional status among segregating V segments, but an unknown experimental factor could not be excluded. Several of the top co-occurrence clusters appeared to be linked to parvovirus B19, influenza, CMV and Epstein-Barr virus, according to a later analysis. In a later analysis, TCR association rates were found to vary across HLA loci, with the most associated TCRs seen for DRB1 alleles and the fewest for HLA-C alleles. In this cohort, only TCR beta chains were sequenced, and detectable features were limited by the absence of alpha or paired-chain data. Presence/absence analyses assumed roughly uniform sequencing depth across donors, an assumption that may not hold. A cluster of highly shared sequence variants was judged likely to represent a technical artifact of the sequencing pipeline. The 87-base-pair reads could not distinguish some IMGT-functional V segments, including TRBV6-2 and TRBV6-3, so those segments were excluded. While some public TCRs were present in many individuals, most TCR sequences turned up only very rarely across donors. A further reported finding was that TCR beta sequences accurately predicted the HLA-A and HLA-B alleles for most subjects in the first cohort. When HLA alleles, especially DR and DQ, strongly co-occurred, attributing TCR associations to individual alleles was difficult. At a false discovery rate of 0.05, a later analysis linked approximately 18,000 TCR beta sequences to specific HLA alleles. In an earlier analysis of approximately 590 of the donors, most TCR beta V segments were observed in productive rearrangements about 90% or about 30% of the time, broadly matching IMGT annotations. In a later genetic analysis, fewer N-insertions in productive TCRs were reported among donors in an Asian-associated ancestry cluster than the roughly 700-donor mean. It was suggested by the authors that the approach could potentially be generalized to other disease states and immunological phenotypes. Immune exposure information for the cohort was limited to CMV serostatus. A later genetic analysis associated a missense DCLRE1C variant with V-gene and J-gene trimming of TCR beta chains, and an independent cohort replicated the association. In a later analysis, most CMV-associated TCR beta chains were found to appear HLA-restricted, with HLA associations seemingly driven largely by CMV exposure. The classifier was reported to diagnose cytomegalovirus status with high specificity and sensitivity in both the original cohort and the validation cohort. Because HLA typing was unavailable for some donors at each locus, only the typed subset was used in association tests. In vitro tests confirmed that a few of the cytomegalovirus-associated TCR beta chains recognize cytomegalovirus antigens. In a later analysis, HLA-associated TCR beta chains were found to be more clonally expanded and to have lower generation probabilities than equally common non-associated chains.

V was cut back by 3 bases and J by 7 bases, leaving a gap of 21 bases between them. Reading from cysteine to phenylalanine, the CDR3 counts 16 amino acids. The only DNA kept is the CDR3, 48 bases in frame from the first base. For CDR1 and CDR2, the germline V gene lists MDHEN and SYDVKM. In total, 600 or so healthy bone marrow donors made up the cohort. At the time of sampling, every cohort member was nominally healthy, though immune exposures that went unrecorded were likely present. The donor tested CMV seronegative and was one of the 352 seronegative cohort members. A peripheral blood sample was collected from each donor, and TCR beta sequencing was performed on peripheral blood mononuclear cells. Genomic DNA was extracted from the blood cell samples with the Qiagen DNeasy Blood Extraction Kit. Receptors were amplified or captured by the immunoSEQ multiplex PCR assay. For the multiplex PCR, a mixture combining 60 forward primers for TCR Vbeta segments and 13 reverse primers for TCR Jbeta segments was used. The CDR3 region of rearranged TCR beta genes was amplified from genomic DNA with a multiplex PCR assay. The amplified TCR beta libraries were sequenced on the Illumina HiSeq System as 87-base-pair reads. For the original study's pipeline: A later analysis counted about 76 million unique TCR beta chains across the 666 repertoires, and some 11 million of these chains were shared by at least two donors. A nearest-neighbor algorithm error-corrected the raw reads and collapsed the reads into unique sequences, merging closely related sequences to remove PCR and sequencing errors. To assign V, D and J gene segments, CDR3 sequences were aligned to IMGT reference sequences. For a sequence to be retained, at least a six-nucleotide match to both a V gene segment and a J gene segment was required. A rearrangement was called productive if the CDR3 had no stop codons and remained in frame with V and J, and every other rearrangement was called non-productive. Following IMGT convention, CDR3 was defined as the stretch from the second conserved V-encoded cysteine up to the conserved J-encoded phenylalanine. The earlier analysis of some 580 of the donors excluded any sequence lacking an unambiguous match to a single V gene segment. In an earlier analysis of approximately 590 of the donors, a V segment was called functional when productive rearrangements were above 56.7%, and segregating when the standard deviation between donors exceeded 5%. A statistical classification framework was built to diagnose cytomegalovirus status from the catalog of TCR beta chain sequences. A later analysis assigned V and J genes by comparing TCR nucleotide sequences with IMGT/GENE-DB human TR gene sequences. A later analysis assigned CDR3 sequences and most-parsimonious VDJ recombination scenarios with the TCRdist pipeline. A later analysis defined each TCR beta chain by its CDR3 amino acid sequence plus V-gene family, and excluded reads lacking a unique V-gene family. A later analysis removed roughly 590 highly shared, low-generation-probability nucleotide sequences to deal with suspected cross-contamination and a sequencing artifact. A later analysis calculated a clonal expansion index for each public chain from normalized within-repertoire ranks of inferred template counts. Generation probabilities in a later analysis came from a VDJ recombination model fitted to out-of-frame rearrangements, and those results were checked against IGoR. In a later analysis, TCR-TCR, TCR-HLA and TCR-CMV co-occurrence was scored with hypergeometric tests, and a repertoire-size bias correction was applied to TCR pairs. A later analysis estimated false discovery rates by permuting HLA or CMV assignments 20 times. In a later analysis, co-occurring TCRs were grouped using DBSCAN, and TCRdist sequence similarity was added for clustering within HLA-allele-positive subsets. Co-occurrence clustering excluded repertoires with fewer than 30,000 or more than 120,000 public chains, plus five with anomalous nucleotide sharing. This immuneACCESS table, as held by TCRdb, lists in-frame sequences with V and J called but not all clones. Of the missing ones, under half trace to an unresolved V gene in checked studies; the others have no known cause. V and J calls and clone size are those listed in that table; D and trimming were worked out from the DNA. This sample holds about 160,000 clones; about 72% were observed only once. The top ten clones comprise about 1.3% of the sample.

Points on this clone: The antigen this receptor binds is unknown. Within one base of it there is no much larger clone, and no base qualities were kept.

The rearranged segments are TRBV28 and TRBJ1-2; TRBD1 is a possible D gene, resting on 5 matching bases. This clonotype was sampled from a man in his fifties or sixties in good health and CMV-seronegative. Sequenced input: PBMCs. In nucleotide form, the sequence is TGTGCCAGCAGTTTCCCCACGGGGGGTGGTCCAGGTGGCTACACCTTC. Translated, it reads CASSFPTGGGPGGYTF.